Below, one T cell receptor beta chain is given with its context. Its target is not known. CDR1 and CDR2 (germline): SGHNT, YYREEE (reference sequence). This CDR3 region has 16 residues. Trimming took 4 bases from V and 1 from J; bases not matched to a gene: 8. 60 Vbeta and 13 Jbeta primers were used in PCR. Generated by immunoSEQ multiplex PCR, the TCRdb table keeps only in-frame clones and is missing some. The sample holds approximately 100,000 clones, around 59% seen once. This entry comes from a study of cytomegalovirus exposure and HLA in healthy donors. Study conclusions and caveats: Analysis performed later found 16,000 or so TCR beta sequences associated with HLA alleles at 0.05 false discovery rate. Previous analysis showed most TCR beta V segments were productive about 87% or about 30% of the time.

The genes are TRBV5-4 and TRBJ1-1; 9 bases line up with TRBD1. This sequence was found in a human donor in good health. The specimen was PBMCs. The CDR3 DNA sequence: TGTGCCAGCAGCCCCGGGACAGGGAGGGAGAACACTGAAGCTTTCTTT. It translates to CASSPGTGRENTEAFF.